This T cell receptor (beta chain) was identified in a study of cytomegalovirus exposure and HLA in healthy donors (dated by TCRdb to the late 2010s). Describing the broader study: In an earlier analysis of some 610 of the donors, 250 to 350 Gb of sequence data and roughly 100 million unique TCR beta sequences from about 190 million T cells were reported. An early release that covered approximately 600 HLA-typed donors contained approximately 320 gigabases of sequencing data and 85 million to 100 million unique TCR sequences. The genetic ancestry cluster associated with self-reported Caucasian donors included 81% of the 398 genotyped donors. The study aimed to test whether signatures of past pathogen exposure could be identified by cataloging public T cell receptors. The study used immunosequencing to profile the T cell repertoires of around 600 subjects and linked those repertoires to cytomegalovirus serostatus. Along with the approximately 620-subject first cohort, a separate validation cohort of over a hundred different subjects was used. The study combined high-throughput TCR immunosequencing, statistical association of individual TCRs with disease status, and machine learning to predict cytomegalovirus infection status. A later analysis re-analyzed previously published TCR beta repertoires from roughly 630 donors and added high-resolution HLA genotyping to study TCR occurrence patterns. Rather than drawing on any new phenotypic data, the later analysis identified candidate immune exposures from TCR beta sequences and the way those sequences occurred across donors. An earlier analysis of around 640 of the donors used high-throughput TCR beta sequencing to judge whether each TCR beta V gene segment behaved as functional or pseudogenic. Donor age, sex, ethnicity and CMV serostatus were collected together with the repertoire data. In a later genetic analysis, genome-wide SNP genotypes for about three fifths of the roughly 670 donors were used, and that subset was treated as a discovery cohort. All discovery cohort repertoires had been generated on a single sequencing platform. Class I and class II HLA loci were covered by the typing at four-digit resolution. Typing coverage varied by locus: roughly 629-630 donors for A, B, C, DRB1 and DQB1; approximately 500 for DQA1; more than 600 for DPA1; roughly 450 for DPB1. Several DR-DQ haplotypes were handled as single units for association and clustering because linkage in the cohort was strong. Among some 400 genotyped donors of the cohort, an average of around 250,000 unique TCR beta nucleotide sequences was sequenced per donor, of which 15% to 20% were non-productive.

The library was prepared using the immunoSEQ multiplex PCR assay. For the multiplex PCR, a mixture combining 60 forward primers for TCR Vbeta segments and 13 reverse primers for TCR Jbeta segments was used. The CDR3 region of rearranged TCR beta genes was amplified from genomic DNA by a multiplex PCR assay. The amplified TCR beta libraries were sequenced on the Illumina HiSeq System as 87-base-pair reads. The original methods were these. Across the 600 to 700 repertoires, a later analysis counted 75 million to 90 million unique TCR beta chains, 9.5 million to 12 million of which were shared by at least two donors. To remove PCR and sequencing errors, raw reads were error-corrected and collapsed into unique sequences using a nearest-neighbor algorithm that merged closely related sequences. V, D and J gene segments were assigned by aligning CDR3 sequences to IMGT reference sequences. For a sequence to be retained, a match of at least six nucleotides was required to both a V gene segment and a J gene segment. Rearrangements were called productive when the CDR3 lacked stop codons and stayed in frame with V and J; all others were non-productive. CDR3 was defined according to IMGT convention as the region running from the second conserved V-encoded cysteine to the conserved J-encoded phenylalanine. Sequences without an unambiguous match to a single V gene segment were excluded from the earlier analysis of about 640 of the donors. In an earlier analysis of a few hundred of the donors, V segments were called functional above 56.7% productive rearrangements and were called segregating when the between-donor standard deviation exceeded 5%. A statistical classification framework was built for diagnosing cytomegalovirus status from the catalog of TCR beta chain sequences. V and J gene assignment, in a later analysis, came from comparing TCR nucleotide sequences with IMGT/GENE-DB human TR gene sequences. A later analysis assigned CDR3 sequences and most-parsimonious VDJ recombination scenarios with the TCRdist pipeline. In a later analysis, each TCR beta chain was defined by its CDR3 amino acid sequence together with its V-gene family, and reads without a unique V-gene family were excluded. A later analysis removed 592 highly shared, low-generation-probability nucleotide sequences to deal with suspected cross-contamination and a sequencing artifact. In a later analysis, a clonal expansion index was calculated for each public chain from normalized within-repertoire ranks of inferred template counts. In a later analysis, generation probabilities were computed using a VDJ recombination model fitted to out-of-frame rearrangements, and the results were checked against IGoR. Hypergeometric tests were used in a later analysis to score TCR-TCR, TCR-HLA and TCR-CMV co-occurrence, with a repertoire-size bias correction applied to the TCR pairs. In a later analysis, false discovery rates were estimated by permuting HLA or CMV assignments 20 times. In a later analysis, co-occurring TCRs were grouped using DBSCAN, and TCRdist sequence similarity was added for clustering within HLA-allele-positive subsets. Repertoires with fewer than 30,000 or more than 120,000 public chains were left out of co-occurrence clustering, as were five repertoires with anomalous nucleotide sharing. TCRdb's version of the immuneACCESS table is confined to in-frame rearrangements and falls short of the full clone set. An unresolved V gene accounts for under half of the shortfall where checked; the remainder is of unknown origin. Clonal size and the V and J genes are those of that table, whereas D and trimming came from the DNA. The sample yields some 110,000 clones; over 70% were counted once. 0.6% to 1% of the sample comes from the top ten.

About this clone itself: Its target antigen remains unknown. Nothing much larger sits one base from this clone, and base qualities are not available.

The germline V gene encodes CDR1 SGHRS and CDR2 YFSETQ. Measured from the cysteine to the phenylalanine, the CDR3 is 15 residues long. Here the CDR3 DNA is all that survives: 45 bases in frame from base 1. V is reduced by 0 bases and J by 0 bases, leaving a spacing of 8 bases between them. What the study reported, not specific to this receptor: Three of the identified cytomegalovirus-associated TCR beta chains were confirmed in vitro to be specific for cytomegalovirus antigens. A further reported finding was that TCR beta sequences accurately predicted the HLA-A and HLA-B alleles for most subjects in the first cohort. Correlated functional status among segregating V segments might be attributable to linkage disequilibrium, but an unknown experimental factor could not be ruled out. The presence/absence analyses assumed that sequencing depth was roughly uniform across donors, and that assumption may not be true. Because HLA typing was unavailable for some donors at each locus, only the typed subset was used in association tests. In a later genetic analysis, fewer N-insertions in productive TCRs were reported among donors in an Asian-associated ancestry cluster than the roughly 700-donor mean. In a later genetic analysis, a missense DCLRE1C variant was associated with V-gene and J-gene trimming of TCR beta chains, and the association was replicated in an independent cohort. Assigning TCR associations to individual alleles was difficult when HLA alleles, especially DR and DQ, strongly co-occurred. Immune exposure information for the cohort was limited to CMV serostatus. Some IMGT-functional V segments, including TRBV6-2 and TRBV6-3, could not be distinguished by the 87-base-pair reads and were therefore excluded. A later analysis found that HLA-associated TCR beta chains were more clonally expanded and had lower generation probabilities than equally common non-associated chains. A later analysis reported that several top co-occurrence clusters appeared linked to parvovirus B19, influenza, CMV and Epstein-Barr virus. The classifier was reported to diagnose cytomegalovirus status with high specificity and sensitivity in both the original and validation cohorts. In a later analysis, most CMV-associated TCR beta chains were found to appear HLA-restricted, with HLA associations seemingly driven largely by CMV exposure. Because counts were too low, seventeen rarely observed V segments, including chromosome 9 orphons, were excluded from the earlier analysis of 500 to 700 of the donors. The sequencing pipeline was judged likely to have produced a cluster of highly shared sequence variants as a technical artifact. A later analysis found that TCR association rates varied across HLA loci, with DRB1 alleles showing the most associated TCRs and HLA-C alleles the fewest. The authors suggested that the approach could potentially be generalized to other disease states and immunological phenotypes. Most TCR sequences were seen in very few donors, while some public TCRs were found in many individuals. A total of 150 or so TCR beta chains were listed by the study as associated with cytomegalovirus. Specific HLA alleles were associated with about 17,000 TCR beta sequences at a false discovery rate of 0.05 in a later analysis. In this cohort, only TCR beta chains were sequenced, and detectable features were limited by the absence of alpha or paired-chain data. Broadly in line with IMGT annotations, most TCR beta V segments showed up in productive rearrangements about 87% or about 30% of the time in an earlier analysis of under 700 of the donors.

The cohort consisted of 650 to 700 healthy bone marrow donors. At the time of sampling, all cohort members were nominally healthy, though unrecorded immune exposures were likely present. The donor was CMV seronegative and was included in the group of a few hundred seronegative cohort members. A peripheral blood sample was collected from each donor, and TCR beta sequencing was performed on peripheral blood mononuclear cells. Genomic DNA extraction from the blood cell samples was performed with the Qiagen DNeasy Blood Extraction Kit. Specimen: PBMCs. This TCR came from a boy aged 5-17 years in good health and CMV-seronegative. The chain links TRBV5-1 with TRBJ2-3; the best D guess is TRBD1, with 6 bases matching. For the CDR3, the sequence is CASSLEGVSTDTQYF. At the DNA level, the sequence is TGCGCCAGCAGCTTGGAGGGGGTAAGCACAGATACGCAGTATTTT.